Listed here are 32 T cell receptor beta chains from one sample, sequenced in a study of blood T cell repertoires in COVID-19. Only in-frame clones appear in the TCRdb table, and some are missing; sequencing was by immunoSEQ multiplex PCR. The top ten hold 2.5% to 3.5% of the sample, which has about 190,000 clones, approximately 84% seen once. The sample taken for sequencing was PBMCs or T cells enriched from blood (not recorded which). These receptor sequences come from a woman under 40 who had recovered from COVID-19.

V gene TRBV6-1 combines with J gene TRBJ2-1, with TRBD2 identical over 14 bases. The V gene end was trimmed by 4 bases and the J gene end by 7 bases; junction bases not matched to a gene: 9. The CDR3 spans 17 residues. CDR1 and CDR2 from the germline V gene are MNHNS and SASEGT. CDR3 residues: CASSAGTSGGPYNEQFF. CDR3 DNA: TGTGCCAGCAGTGCAGGGACTAGCGGGGGCCCTTATAATGAGCAGTTCTTC.

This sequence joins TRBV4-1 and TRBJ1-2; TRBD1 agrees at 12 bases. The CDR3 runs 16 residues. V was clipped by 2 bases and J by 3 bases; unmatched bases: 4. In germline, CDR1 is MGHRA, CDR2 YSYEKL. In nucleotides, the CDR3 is TGCGCCAGCAGCCAACCGGGACAGGGGGCGGACTATGGCTACACCTTC. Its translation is CASSQPGQGADYGYTF.

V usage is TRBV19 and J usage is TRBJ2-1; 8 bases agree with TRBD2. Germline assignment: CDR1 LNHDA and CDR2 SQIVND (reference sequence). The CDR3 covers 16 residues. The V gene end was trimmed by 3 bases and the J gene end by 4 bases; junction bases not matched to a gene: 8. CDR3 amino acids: CASSINSGLEYNEQFF. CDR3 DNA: TGTGCCAGTAGTATCAACTCGGGACTAGAGTACAATGAGCAGTTCTTC.

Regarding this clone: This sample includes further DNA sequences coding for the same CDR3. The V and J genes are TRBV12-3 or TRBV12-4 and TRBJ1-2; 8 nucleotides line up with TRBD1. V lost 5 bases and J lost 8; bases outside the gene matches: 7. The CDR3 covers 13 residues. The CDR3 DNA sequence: TGTGCCAGCAGTAGGACAGGGTACGGCGGCTACACCTTC. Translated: CASSRTGYGGYTF.

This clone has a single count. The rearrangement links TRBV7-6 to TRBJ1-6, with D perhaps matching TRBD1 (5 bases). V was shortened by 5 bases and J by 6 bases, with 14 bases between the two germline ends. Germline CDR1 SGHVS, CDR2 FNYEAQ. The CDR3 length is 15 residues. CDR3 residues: CASSPGTGPNSPLHF. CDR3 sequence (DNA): TGTGCCAGCAGCCCAGGAACAGGTCCTAATTCACCCCTCCACTTT.

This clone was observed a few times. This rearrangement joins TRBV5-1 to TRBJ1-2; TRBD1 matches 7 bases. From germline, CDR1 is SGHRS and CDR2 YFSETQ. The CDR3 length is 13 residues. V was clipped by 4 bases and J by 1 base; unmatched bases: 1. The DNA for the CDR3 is TGCGCCAGCAGCCGACAGGGTAACTATGGCTACACCTTC. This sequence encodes CASSRQGNYGYTF.

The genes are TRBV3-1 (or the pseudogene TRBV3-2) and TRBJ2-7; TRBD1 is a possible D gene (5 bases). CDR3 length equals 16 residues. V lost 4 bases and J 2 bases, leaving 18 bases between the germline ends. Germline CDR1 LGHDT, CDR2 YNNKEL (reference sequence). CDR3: CASSPTRAGPPYEQYF. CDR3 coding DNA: TGTGCCAGCAGCCCCACCCGCGCAGGGCCCCCCTACGAGCAGTACTTC.

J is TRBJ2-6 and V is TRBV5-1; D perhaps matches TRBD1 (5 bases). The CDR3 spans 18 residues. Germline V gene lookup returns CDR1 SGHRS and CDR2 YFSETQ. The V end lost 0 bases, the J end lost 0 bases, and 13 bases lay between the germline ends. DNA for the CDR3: TGCGCCAGCAGCTTGGCGGCAGGGAACCCCTCTGGGGCCAACGTCCTGACTTTC. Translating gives CASSLAAGNPSGANVLTF. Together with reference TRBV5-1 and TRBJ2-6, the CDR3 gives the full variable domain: KAGVTQTPRYLIKTRGQQVTLSCSPISGHRSVSWYQQTPGQGLQFLFEYFSETQRNKGNFPGRFSGRQFSNSRSEMNVSTLELGDSALYLCASSLAAGNPSGANVLTFGAGSRLTVL.

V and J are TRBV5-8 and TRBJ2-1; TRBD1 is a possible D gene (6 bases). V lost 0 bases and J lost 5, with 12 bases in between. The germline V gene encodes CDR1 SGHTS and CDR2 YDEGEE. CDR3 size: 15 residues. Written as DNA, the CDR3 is TGTGCCAGCAGCTTGGCCGTGGGGGCCAACAATGAGCAGTTCTTC. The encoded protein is CASSLAVGANNEQFF.

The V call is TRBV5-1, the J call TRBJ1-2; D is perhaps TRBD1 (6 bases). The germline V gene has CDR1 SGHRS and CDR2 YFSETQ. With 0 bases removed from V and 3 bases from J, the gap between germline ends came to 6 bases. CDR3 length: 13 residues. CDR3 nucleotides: TGCGCCAGCAGCTTGGCAGGGGACTATGGCTACACCTTC. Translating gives CASSLAGDYGYTF.

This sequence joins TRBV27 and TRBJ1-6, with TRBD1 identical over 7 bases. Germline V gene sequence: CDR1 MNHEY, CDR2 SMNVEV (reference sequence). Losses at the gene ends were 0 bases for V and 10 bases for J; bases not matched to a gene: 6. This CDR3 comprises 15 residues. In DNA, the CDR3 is TGTGCCAGCAGTTTATCCTCAGGGGGAGTATCACCCCTCCACTTT. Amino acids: CASSLSSGGVSPLHF.

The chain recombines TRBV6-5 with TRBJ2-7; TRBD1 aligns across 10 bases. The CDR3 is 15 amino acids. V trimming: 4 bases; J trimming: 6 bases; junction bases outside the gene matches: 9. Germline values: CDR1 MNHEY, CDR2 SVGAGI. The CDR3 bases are TGTGCCAGCAGTTCTCCGGGACAGGGGAAGCTCGAGCAGTACTTC. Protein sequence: CASSSPGQGKLEQYF.

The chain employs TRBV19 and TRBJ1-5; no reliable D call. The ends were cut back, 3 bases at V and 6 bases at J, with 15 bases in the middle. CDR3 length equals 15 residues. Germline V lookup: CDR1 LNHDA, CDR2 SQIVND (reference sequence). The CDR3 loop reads CASSMREGGGQPQHF. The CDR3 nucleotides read TGTGCCAGTAGTATGCGCGAGGGCGGAGGTCAGCCCCAGCATTTT.

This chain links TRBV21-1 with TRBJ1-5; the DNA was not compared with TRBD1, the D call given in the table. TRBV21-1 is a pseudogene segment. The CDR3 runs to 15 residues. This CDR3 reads CASSNDRVFNQPQHF. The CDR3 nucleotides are TGTGCCAGCAGCAACGACAGGGTATTCAATCAGCCCCAGCATTTT.

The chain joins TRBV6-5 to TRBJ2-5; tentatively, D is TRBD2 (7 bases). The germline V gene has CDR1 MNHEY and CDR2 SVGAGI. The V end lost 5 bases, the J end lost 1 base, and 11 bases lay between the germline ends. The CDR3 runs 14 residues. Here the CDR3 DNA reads TGTGCCAGCAGTACAGGGAGGGGCCAAGAGACCCAGTACTTC. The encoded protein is CASSTGRGQETQYF.

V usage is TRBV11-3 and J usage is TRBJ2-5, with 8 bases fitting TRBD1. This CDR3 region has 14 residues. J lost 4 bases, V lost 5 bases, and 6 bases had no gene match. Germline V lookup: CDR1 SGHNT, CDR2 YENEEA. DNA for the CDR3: TGTGCCAGCAGCCCGACAGGGGATCGAGAGACCCAGTACTTC. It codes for CASSPTGDRETQYF.

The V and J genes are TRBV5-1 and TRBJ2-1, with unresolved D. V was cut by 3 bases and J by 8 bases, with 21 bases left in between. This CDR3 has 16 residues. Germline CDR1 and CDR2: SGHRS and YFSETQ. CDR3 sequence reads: CASSSSALVARDEQFF. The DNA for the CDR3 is TGCGCCAGCAGCTCCTCAGCTCTGGTAGCCCGCGATGAGCAGTTCTTC.

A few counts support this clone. The CDR3 DNA reads TGTGCCAGCAGCTCGATGGGGGGGTTGCATGGCTACACCTTC. Translated: CASSSMGGLHGYTF. The rearrangement uses TRBV5-4 and TRBJ1-2; D is possibly TRBD1 (5 bases). This CDR3 comprises 14 residues. V lost 3 bases and J 6 bases, leaving 15 bases between the germline ends. The germline V gene has CDR1 SGHNT and CDR2 YYREEE (reference sequence).

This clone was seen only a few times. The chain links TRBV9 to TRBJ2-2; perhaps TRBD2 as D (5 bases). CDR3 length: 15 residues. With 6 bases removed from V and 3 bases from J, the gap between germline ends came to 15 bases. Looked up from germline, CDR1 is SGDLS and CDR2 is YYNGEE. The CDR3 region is CASTRRSGDTGELFF. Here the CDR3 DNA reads TGTGCCAGCACCCGTAGGTCCGGGGACACCGGGGAGCTGTTTTTT.

CDR3 loop: CASSEQGLNEQFF. The CDR3 DNA follows: TGTGCCAGCAGCGAGCAGGGGCTCAATGAGCAGTTCTTC. V gene TRBV11-1 combines with J gene TRBJ2-1; D is perhaps TRBD1 (6 bases). The V gene lost 5 bases and the J gene lost 6 bases, with 11 bases spanning the gap. This CDR3 is built from 13 residues. The germline gives CDR1 SGHAT, CDR2 FQDESV (reference sequence).

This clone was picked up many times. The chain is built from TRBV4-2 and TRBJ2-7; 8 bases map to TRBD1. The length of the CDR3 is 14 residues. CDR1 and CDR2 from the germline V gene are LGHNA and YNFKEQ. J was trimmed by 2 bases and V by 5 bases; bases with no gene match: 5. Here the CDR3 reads CASSTGQGTYEQYF. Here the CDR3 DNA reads TGTGCCAGCAGCACCGGACAGGGAACCTACGAGCAGTACTTC.

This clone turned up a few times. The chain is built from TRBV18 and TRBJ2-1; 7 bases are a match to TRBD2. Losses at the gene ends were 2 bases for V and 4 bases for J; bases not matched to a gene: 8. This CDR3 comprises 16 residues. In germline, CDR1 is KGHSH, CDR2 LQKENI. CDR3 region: CASSPDFSGLYNEQFF. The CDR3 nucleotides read TGTGCCAGCTCACCAGATTTTAGCGGGCTGTACAATGAGCAGTTCTTC.

As DNA, the CDR3 is TGTGCCAGCAGCTCCCGACAGGGGGCGACAGATACGCAGTATTTT. It specifies CASSSRQGATDTQYF. J is TRBJ2-3 and V is TRBV7-9, with 10 positions matching TRBD1. Losses at the gene ends were 4 bases for V and 3 bases for J; bases not matched to a gene: 4. The CDR3 has 15 residues. Germline CDR1 SEHNR, CDR2 FQNEAQ (reference sequence). Supplemented by reference TRBV7-9 and TRBJ2-3, the full variable domain reads DTGVSQNPRHKITKRGQNVTFRCDPISEHNRLYWYRQTLGQGPEFLTYFQNEAQLEKSRLLSDRFSAERPKGSFSTLEIQRTEQGDSAMYLCASSSRQGATDTQYFGPGTRLTVL.

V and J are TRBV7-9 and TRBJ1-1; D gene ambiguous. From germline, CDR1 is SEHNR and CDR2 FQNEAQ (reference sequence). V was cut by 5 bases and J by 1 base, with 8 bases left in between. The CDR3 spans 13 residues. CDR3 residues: CASSISKNTEAFF. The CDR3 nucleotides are TGTGCCAGCAGCATTAGCAAGAACACTGAAGCTTTCTTT.

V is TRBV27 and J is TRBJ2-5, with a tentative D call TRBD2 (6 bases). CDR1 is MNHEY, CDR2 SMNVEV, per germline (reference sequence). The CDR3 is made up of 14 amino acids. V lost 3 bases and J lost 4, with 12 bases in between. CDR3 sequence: CASSLAGRVETQYF. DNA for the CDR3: TGTGCCAGCAGTTTGGCGGGAAGGGTAGAGACCCAGTACTTC.

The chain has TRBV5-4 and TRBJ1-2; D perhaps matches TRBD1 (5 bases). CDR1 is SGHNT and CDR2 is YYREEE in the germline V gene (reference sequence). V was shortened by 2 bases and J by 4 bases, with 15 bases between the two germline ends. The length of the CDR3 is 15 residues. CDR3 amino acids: CASSLNRPDFYGYTF. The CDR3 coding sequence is TGTGCCAGCAGCTTAAACAGGCCAGACTTCTATGGCTACACCTTC.

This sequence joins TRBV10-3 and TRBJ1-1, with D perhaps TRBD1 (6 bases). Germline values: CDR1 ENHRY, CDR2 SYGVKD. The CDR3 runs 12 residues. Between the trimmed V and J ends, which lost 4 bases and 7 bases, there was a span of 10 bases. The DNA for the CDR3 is TGTGCCATCAGTGGGAGAGGGGGTGAAGCTTTCTTT. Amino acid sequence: CAISGRGGEAFF.

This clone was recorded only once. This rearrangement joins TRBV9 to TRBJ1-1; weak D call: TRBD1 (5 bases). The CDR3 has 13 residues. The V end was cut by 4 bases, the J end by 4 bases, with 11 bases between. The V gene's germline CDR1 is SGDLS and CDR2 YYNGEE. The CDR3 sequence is CASSNTGGTEAFF. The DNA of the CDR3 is TGTGCCAGCAGCAATACCGGGGGCACTGAAGCTTTCTTT.

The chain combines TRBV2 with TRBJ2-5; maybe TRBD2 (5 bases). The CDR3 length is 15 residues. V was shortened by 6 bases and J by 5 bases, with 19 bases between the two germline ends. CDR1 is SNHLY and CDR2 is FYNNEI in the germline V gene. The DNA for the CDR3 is TGTGCCAGCAGCAAACCTCGAGGGCCAGAGGAGACCCAGTACTTC. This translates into CASSKPRGPEETQYF.

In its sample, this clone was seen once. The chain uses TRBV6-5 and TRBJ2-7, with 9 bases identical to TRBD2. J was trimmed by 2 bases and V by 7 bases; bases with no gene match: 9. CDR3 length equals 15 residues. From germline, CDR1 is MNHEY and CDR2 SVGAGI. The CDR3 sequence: CASMEGTSRTYEQYF. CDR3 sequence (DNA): TGTGCCAGCATGGAGGGGACTAGCCGAACCTACGAGCAGTACTTC.

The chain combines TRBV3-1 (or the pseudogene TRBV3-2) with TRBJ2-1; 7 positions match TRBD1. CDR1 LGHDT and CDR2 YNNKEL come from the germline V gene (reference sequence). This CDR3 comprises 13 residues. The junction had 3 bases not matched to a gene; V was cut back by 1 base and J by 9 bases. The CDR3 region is CASSQARQGEQFF. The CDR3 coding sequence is TGTGCCAGCAGCCAAGCCAGACAGGGTGAGCAGTTCTTC.

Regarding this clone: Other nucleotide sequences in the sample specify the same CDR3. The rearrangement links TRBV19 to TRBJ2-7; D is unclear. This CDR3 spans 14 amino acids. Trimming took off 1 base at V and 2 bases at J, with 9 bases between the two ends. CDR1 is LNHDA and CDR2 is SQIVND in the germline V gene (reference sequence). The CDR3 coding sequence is TGTGCCAGTAGTATAGGCGCCGGTACCTACGAGCAGTACTTC. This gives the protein CASSIGAGTYEQYF.